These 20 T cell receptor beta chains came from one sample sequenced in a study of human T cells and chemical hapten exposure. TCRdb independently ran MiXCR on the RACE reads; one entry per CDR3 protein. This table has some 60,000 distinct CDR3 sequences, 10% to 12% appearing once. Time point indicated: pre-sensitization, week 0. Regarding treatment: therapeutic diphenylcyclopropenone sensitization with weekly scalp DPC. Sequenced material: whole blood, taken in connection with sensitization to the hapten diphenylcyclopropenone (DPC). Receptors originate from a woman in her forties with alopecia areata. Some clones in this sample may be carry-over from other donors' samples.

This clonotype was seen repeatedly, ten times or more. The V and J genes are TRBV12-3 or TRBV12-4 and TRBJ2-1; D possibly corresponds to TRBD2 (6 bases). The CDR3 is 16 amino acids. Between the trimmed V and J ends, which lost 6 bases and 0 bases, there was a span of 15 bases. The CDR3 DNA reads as TGTGCCAGCAGGGCCCGGGCGGGAAGCTCCTACAATGAGCAGTTCTTC. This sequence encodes CASRARAGSSYNEQFF.

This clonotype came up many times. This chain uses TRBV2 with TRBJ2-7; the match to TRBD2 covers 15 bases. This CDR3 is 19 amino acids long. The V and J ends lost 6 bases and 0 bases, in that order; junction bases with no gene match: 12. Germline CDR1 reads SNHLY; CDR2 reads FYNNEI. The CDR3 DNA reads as TGTGCCAGCAGCGGGCCGGGACTAGCGGGGGGTCCCTACTCCTACGAGCAGTACTTC. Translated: CASSGPGLAGGPYSYEQYF.

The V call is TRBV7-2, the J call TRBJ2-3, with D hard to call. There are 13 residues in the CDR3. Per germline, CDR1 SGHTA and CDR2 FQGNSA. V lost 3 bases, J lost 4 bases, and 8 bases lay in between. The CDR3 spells CASSLRLSDTQYF. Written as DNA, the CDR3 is TGTGCCAGCAGCTTGCGGCTCTCAGATACGCAGTATTTT.

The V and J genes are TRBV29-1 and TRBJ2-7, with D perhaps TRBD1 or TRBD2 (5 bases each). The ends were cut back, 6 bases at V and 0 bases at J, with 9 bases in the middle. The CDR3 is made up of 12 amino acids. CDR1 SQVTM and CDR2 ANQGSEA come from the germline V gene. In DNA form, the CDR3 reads TGCAGCGTGGCCGGGACCTCCTACGAGCAGTACTTC. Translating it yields CSVAGTSYEQYF.

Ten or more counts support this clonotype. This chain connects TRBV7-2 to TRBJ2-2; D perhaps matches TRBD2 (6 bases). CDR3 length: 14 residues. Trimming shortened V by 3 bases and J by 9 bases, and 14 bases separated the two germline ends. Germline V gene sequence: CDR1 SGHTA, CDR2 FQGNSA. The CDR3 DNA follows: TGTGCCAGCAGCTTGGGACTCGTCGGAAGGGAGCTGTTTTTT. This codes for CASSLGLVGRELFF.

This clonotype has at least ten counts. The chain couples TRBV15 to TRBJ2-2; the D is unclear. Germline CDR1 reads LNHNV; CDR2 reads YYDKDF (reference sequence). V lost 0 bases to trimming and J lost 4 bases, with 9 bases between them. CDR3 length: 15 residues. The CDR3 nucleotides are TGTGCCACCAGCAGAGATTTCCCCGGCACCGGGGAGCTGTTTTTT. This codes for CATSRDFPGTGELFF.

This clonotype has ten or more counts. The CDR3 loop reads CASSPRGRGGRNEQFF. The CDR3 nucleotides read TGTGCCAGCAGCCCCCGGGGACGGGGGGGCCGGAATGAGCAGTTCTTC. J is TRBJ2-1 and V is TRBV21-1; the table assigns TRBD1, which was not confirmed against the DNA. TRBV21-1 represents a pseudogene. The CDR3 length is 16 residues.

CDR3 in DNA: TGTGCCAGTCGGGACAGTCATCTTCTCGACACAGATACGCAGTATTTT. Its protein is CASRDSHLLDTDTQYF. This chain uses TRBV19 with TRBJ2-3; 7 bases line up with TRBD1. The CDR3 runs 16 residues. The germline CDR1 and CDR2 sequences are LNHDA and SQIVND (reference sequence). The ends lost 8 bases at V and 2 bases at J; junction bases unmatched: 13.

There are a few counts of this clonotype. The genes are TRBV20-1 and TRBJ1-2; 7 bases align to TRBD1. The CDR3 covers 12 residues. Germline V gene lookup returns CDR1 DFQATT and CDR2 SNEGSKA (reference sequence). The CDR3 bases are TGCAGCCCTGGGACAGCTAACTATGGCTACACCTTC. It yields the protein CSPGTANYGYTF.

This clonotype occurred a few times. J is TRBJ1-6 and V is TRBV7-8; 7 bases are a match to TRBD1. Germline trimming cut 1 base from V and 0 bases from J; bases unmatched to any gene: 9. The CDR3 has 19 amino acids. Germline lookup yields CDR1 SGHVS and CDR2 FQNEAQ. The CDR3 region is CASSLGGDRSFSYNSPLHF. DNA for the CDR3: TGTGCCAGCAGCTTAGGGGGGGACAGAAGCTTCTCCTATAATTCACCCCTCCACTTT.

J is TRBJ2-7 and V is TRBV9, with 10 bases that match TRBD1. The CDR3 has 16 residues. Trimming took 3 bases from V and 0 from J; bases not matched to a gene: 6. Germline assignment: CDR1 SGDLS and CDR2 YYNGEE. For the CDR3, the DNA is TGTGCCAGCAGCGCCGGGACAGGGGTCCGCTCCTACGAGCAGTACTTC. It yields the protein CASSAGTGVRSYEQYF.

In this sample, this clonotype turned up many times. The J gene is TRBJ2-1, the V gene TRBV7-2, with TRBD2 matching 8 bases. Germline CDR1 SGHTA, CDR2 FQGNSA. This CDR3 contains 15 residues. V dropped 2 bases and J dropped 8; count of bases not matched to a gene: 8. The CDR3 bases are TGTGCCAGCAGCTTATATACGGGAGGGCTGGATGAGCAGTTCTTC. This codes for CASSLYTGGLDEQFF.

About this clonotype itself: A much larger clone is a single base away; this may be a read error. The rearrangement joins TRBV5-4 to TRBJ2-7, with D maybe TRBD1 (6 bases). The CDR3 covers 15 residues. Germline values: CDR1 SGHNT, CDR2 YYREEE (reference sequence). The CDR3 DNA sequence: TGTGCCAGCAGATTGGGGGCAGGCCCCTCCTACGAGCAGTACTTC. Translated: CASRLGAGPSYEQYF.

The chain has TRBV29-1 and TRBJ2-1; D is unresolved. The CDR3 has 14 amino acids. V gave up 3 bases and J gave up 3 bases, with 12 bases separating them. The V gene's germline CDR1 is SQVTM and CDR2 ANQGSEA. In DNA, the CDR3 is TGCAGCGTTGAGGGTGAACCACGCTACAATGAGCAGTTCTTC. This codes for CSVEGEPRYNEQFF.

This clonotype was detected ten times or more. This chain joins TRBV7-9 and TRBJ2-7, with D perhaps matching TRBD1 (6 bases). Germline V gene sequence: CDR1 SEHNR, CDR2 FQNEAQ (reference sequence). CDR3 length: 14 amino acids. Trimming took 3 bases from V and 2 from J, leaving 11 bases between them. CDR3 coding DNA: TGTGCCAGCAGCTTTGGTACAGGGACCTACGAGCAGTACTTC. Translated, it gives CASSFGTGTYEQYF. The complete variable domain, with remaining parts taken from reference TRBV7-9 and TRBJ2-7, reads DTGVSQNPRHKITKRGQNVTFRCDPISEHNRLYWYRQTLGQGPEFLTYFQNEAQLEKSRLLSDRFSAERPKGSFSTLEIQRTEQGDSAMYLCASSFGTGTYEQYFGPGTRLTVT.

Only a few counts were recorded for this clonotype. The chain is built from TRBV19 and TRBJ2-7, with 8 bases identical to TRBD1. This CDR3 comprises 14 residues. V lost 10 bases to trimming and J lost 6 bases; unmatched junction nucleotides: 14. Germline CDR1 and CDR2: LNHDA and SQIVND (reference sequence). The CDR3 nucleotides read TGTGCCACCCAGCGTACAGGGGGACTTCGCGAGCAGTACTTC. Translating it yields CATQRTGGLREQYF.

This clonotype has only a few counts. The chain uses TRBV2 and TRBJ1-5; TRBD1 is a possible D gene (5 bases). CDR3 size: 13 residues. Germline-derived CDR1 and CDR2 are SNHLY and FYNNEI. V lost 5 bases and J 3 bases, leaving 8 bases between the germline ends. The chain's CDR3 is CASSRDFNQPQHF. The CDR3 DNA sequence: TGTGCCAGCAGTCGGGACTTCAATCAGCCCCAGCATTTT.

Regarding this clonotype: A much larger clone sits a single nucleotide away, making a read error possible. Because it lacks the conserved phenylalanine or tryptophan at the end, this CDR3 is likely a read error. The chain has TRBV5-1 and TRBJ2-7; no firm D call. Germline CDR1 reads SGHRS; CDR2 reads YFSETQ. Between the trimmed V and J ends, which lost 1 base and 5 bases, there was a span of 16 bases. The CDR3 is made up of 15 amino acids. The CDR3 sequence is CASSLPGQLVHEQYI. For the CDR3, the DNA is TGCGCCAGCAGCTTGCCGGGTCAGTTGGTCCACGAGCAGTACATC.

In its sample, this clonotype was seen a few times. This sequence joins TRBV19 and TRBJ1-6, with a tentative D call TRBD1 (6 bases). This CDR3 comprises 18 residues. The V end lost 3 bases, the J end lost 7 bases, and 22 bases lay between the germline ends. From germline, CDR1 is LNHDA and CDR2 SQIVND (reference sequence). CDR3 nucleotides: TGTGCCAGTAGTATGGACAGCACCAAGCTCCAAAGAAATTCACCCCTCCACTTT. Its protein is CASSMDSTKLQRNSPLHF.

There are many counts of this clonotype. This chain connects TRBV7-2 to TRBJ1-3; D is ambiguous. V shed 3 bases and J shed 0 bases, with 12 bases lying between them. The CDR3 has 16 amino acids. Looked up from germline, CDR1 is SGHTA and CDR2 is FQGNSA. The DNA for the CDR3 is TGTGCCAGCAGCTTTGGGCACCCTAACTCTGGAAACACCATATATTTT. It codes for CASSFGHPNSGNTIYF.